The clone carrying this TCR beta chain was detected a few times. Its antigen is as yet unknown. A single record per CDR3 protein comes from TCRdb applying MiXCR to the reads. The sample shows around 490,000 distinct CDR3 sequences, 26% of them seen only once. This record belongs to a study of T cell repertoires in cytomegalovirus infection. At the level of the study: Public TCR beta signatures provided an indication of both CMV infection and a matching HLA type. Study-wide findings and caveats: Dominant in the ex vivo response were TCR beta clonotypes restricted by HLA-C and specific for CMV.

The CDR3 runs 15 residues. Trimming stripped 5 bases from V and 2 bases from J, with 16 bases between. Germline V gene lookup returns CDR1 SGHTA and CDR2 FQGNSA. The TCR was taken from a human donor in good health (CMV status not recorded). Some clones in this sample may be carry-over from other donors' samples. The sequenced sample consisted of PBMCs. The rearrangement links TRBV7-2 to TRBJ2-7; D ambiguous. The CDR3 loop reads CASSKADWQAYEQYF. In DNA, the CDR3 is TGTGCCAGCAGCAAAGCAGATTGGCAGGCCTACGAGCAGTACTTC.